The 26 T cell receptor beta chains given below trace back to one sample, sequenced in a study of T-cell reconstitution after alpha-beta-depleted transplantation in children. For TCRbeta, the library was prepared with unique molecular identifiers. TCRdb reprocessed the PCR reads with MiXCR, giving one entry per CDR3 protein. The sample lists about 580,000 distinct CDR3 sequences; 23% were seen once. This specimen was PBMCs, mostly from graft donor cells, taken 360 days after TCRalphabeta/CD19-depleted stem cell transplant. These receptors were collected from a boy under two years old who had a stem cell transplant for acute myeloid leukemia, so the T cells may come from the graft donor.

This clonotype was counted only a few times. The J gene is TRBJ2-2, the V gene TRBV20-1; 8 positions match TRBD1. CDR3 length equals 14 residues. Germline trimming cut 4 bases from V and 7 bases from J; bases unmatched to any gene: 8. CDR1 and CDR2 (germline): DFQATT, SNEGSKA (reference sequence). The CDR3 DNA is TGCAGTGCTAAAAGCACAGGGGGAGTCGGGGAGCTGTTTTTT. Translated, it gives CSAKSTGGVGELFF.

This clonotype was observed many times. This rearrangement joins TRBV18 to TRBJ2-5, with TRBD1 matching over 9 bases. The CDR3 runs to 14 residues. After removal of 3 bases from V and 2 bases from J, the junction contained 1 base not matched to a gene. CDR1 is KGHSH, CDR2 LQKENI, per germline. This CDR3 reads CASSPGQGQETQYF. DNA of the CDR3: TGTGCCAGCTCACCGGGACAGGGACAAGAGACCCAGTACTTC.

The J gene is TRBJ2-3, the V gene TRBV28, with D tentatively TRBD2 (5 bases). CDR1 is MDHEN and CDR2 is SYDVKM in the germline V gene. V lost 3 bases to trimming and J lost 1 base, with 11 bases between them. CDR3 length equals 15 residues. CDR3 bases: TGTGCCAGCAGTTTGAGGGAACCGGGCACAGATACGCAGTATTTT. Translating it yields CASSLREPGTDTQYF.

This clonotype was observed a single time. The chain is built from TRBV7-9 and TRBJ1-1, with 9 bases that match TRBD1. The junction had 4 bases not matched to a gene; V was cut back by 5 bases and J by 3 bases. Looked up from germline, CDR1 is SEHNR and CDR2 is FQNEAQ (reference sequence). The CDR3 loop spans 14 amino acids. This CDR3 is CASSPRQGDTEAFF. CDR3 nucleotides: TGTGCCAGCAGCCCTAGACAGGGGGACACTGAAGCTTTCTTT.

This clonotype was seen only a few times. A junction end diverges from the germline sequence, so it may reflect a read error. The chain joins TRBV20-1 to TRBJ2-5, with D possibly being TRBD2 (6 bases). Germline values: CDR1 DFQATT, CDR2 SNEGSKA (reference sequence). The CDR3 runs to 16 residues. CDR3 protein: CSATSRDSTTQGTQYF. CDR3 nucleotides: TGCAGTGCTACCTCCCGGGACTCGACTACCCAAGGGACCCAGTACTTC.

V usage is TRBV20-1 and J usage is TRBJ1-3; unclear D gene. Germline-derived CDR1 and CDR2 are DFQATT and SNEGSKA (reference sequence). Deletions cut 6 bases from V and 0 bases from J, with 12 bases between. The CDR3 is 14 amino acids. The CDR3 DNA is TGCAGTGCCCACAGTGGGAGCTCTGGAAACACCATATATTTT. Its protein is CSAHSGSSGNTIYF.

The CDR3 here is CASRRLGQRKGENTEAFF. The CDR3 DNA is TGCGCCAGCAGACGCCTGGGACAGCGAAAAGGCGAGAACACTGAAGCTTTCTTT. V usage is TRBV4-3 and J usage is TRBJ1-1, with 7 bases identical to TRBD1. Per germline, CDR1 LGHNA and CDR2 YSLEER. V dropped 6 bases and J dropped 1; count of bases not matched to a gene: 17. This CDR3 region has 18 residues.

This chain uses TRBV18 with TRBJ2-5, with TRBD2 as a possible D gene (5 bases). In germline, CDR1 is KGHSH, CDR2 LQKENI. CDR3 length: 15 residues. V lost 3 bases to trimming and J lost 3 bases, with 14 bases between them. DNA of the CDR3: TGTGCCAGCTCACCTTCCTCGGGGTCAGAAGAGACCCAGTACTTC. This gives the protein CASSPSSGSEETQYF.

The V and J genes are TRBV6-1 and TRBJ2-7; the D gene could be TRBD1 or TRBD2 (5 bases each). Trimming took 6 bases from V and 0 from J, leaving 12 bases between them. The CDR3 sequence is 14 residues long. The germline V gene encodes CDR1 MNHNS and CDR2 SASEGT. CDR3: CASRGTQSSYEQYF. The CDR3 nucleotides are TGTGCCAGCAGGGGGACCCAGAGCTCCTACGAGCAGTACTTC.

The chain couples TRBV12-3 or TRBV12-4 to TRBJ2-6, with 7 bases identical to TRBD1. The V segment lost 6 bases and the J segment 4 bases; nucleotides outside the gene matches: 9. CDR3 length: 16 amino acids. The CDR3 bases are TGTGCCAGCAGAAGACAGGGACGCGCCGGGGCCAACGTCCTGACTTTC. The encoded protein is CASRRQGRAGANVLTF.

In this sample, this clonotype turned up a few times. CDR3 region: CSATRTSGGKLGTDTQYF. In nucleotides, the CDR3 is TGCAGTGCAACACGGACTAGCGGGGGCAAACTGGGCACAGATACGCAGTATTTT. The chain employs TRBV20-1 and TRBJ2-3; TRBD2 matches 13 bases. CDR3 length: 18 residues. After removal of 6 bases from V and 1 base from J, the junction contained 13 bases not matched to a gene. Germline lookup yields CDR1 DFQATT and CDR2 SNEGSKA (reference sequence).

In this sample, this clonotype turned up many times. V is TRBV7-9 and J is TRBJ2-1; 8 positions match TRBD1. This CDR3 is 16 amino acids long. Germline CDR1 and CDR2: SEHNR and FQNEAQ (reference sequence). The ends lost 5 bases at V and 0 bases at J; junction bases unmatched: 6. CDR3: CASSPYDRGSYNEQFF. The CDR3 nucleotides read TGTGCCAGCAGCCCTTATGACAGGGGCTCCTACAATGAGCAGTTCTTC.

This clonotype was seen at least ten times. V gene TRBV19 combines with J gene TRBJ2-7; 7 bases agree with TRBD1. This CDR3 is 13 amino acids long. The V gene's germline CDR1 is LNHDA and CDR2 SQIVND (reference sequence). J lost 2 bases, V lost 8 bases, and 6 bases had no gene match. This chain's CDR3 is CASGHGTAYEQYF. CDR3 coding DNA: TGTGCCAGTGGCCACGGGACAGCCTACGAGCAGTACTTC. Full variable domain (missing parts from reference TRBV19 and TRBJ2-7): DGGITQSPKYLFRKEGQNVTLSCEQNLNHDAMYWYRQDPGQGLRLIYYSQIVNDFQKGDIAEGYSVSREKKESFPLTVTSAQKNPTAFYLCASGHGTAYEQYFGPGTRLTVT.

The rearrangement uses TRBV7-9 and TRBJ1-5; D is ambiguous. The germline CDR1 and CDR2 sequences are SEHNR and FQNEAQ (reference sequence). This CDR3 has 13 amino acids. The V and J ends lost 0 bases and 5 bases respectively, with 5 bases between them. CDR3 loop: CASSLALYQPQHF. The CDR3 region has the DNA TGTGCCAGCAGCTTAGCCCTTTATCAGCCCCAGCATTTT.

The rearrangement uses TRBV7-9 and TRBJ2-7; D may be TRBD2 (5 bases). This CDR3 has 13 residues. V was pared by 5 bases and J by 5 bases, with 13 bases between. Germline CDR1 and CDR2: SEHNR and FQNEAQ (reference sequence). CDR3 protein: CASSQGLAHEQYF. DNA for the CDR3: TGTGCCAGCAGCCAAGGGCTAGCCCACGAGCAGTACTTC. The full variable domain, in which reference TRBV7-9 and TRBJ2-7 provide the parts outside the CDR3, is DTGVSQNPRHKITKRGQNVTFRCDPISEHNRLYWYRQTLGQGPEFLTYFQNEAQLEKSRLLSDRFSAERPKGSFSTLEIQRTEQGDSAMYLCASSQGLAHEQYFGPGTRLTVT.

This clonotype was recorded at least ten times. The genes are TRBV5-1 and TRBJ2-5; 8 bases line up with TRBD1. The CDR3 covers 15 residues. With V trimmed by 4 bases and J by 5 bases, 10 bases remained unmatched. Germline CDR1 SGHRS, CDR2 YFSETQ. CDR3 nucleotides: TGCGCCAGCAGCCCAACGTCAGGGGGCCCGGAGACCCAGTACTTC. Translation gives CASSPTSGGPETQYF.

CDR3 bases: TGTGCCAGCAGTTACTCTGCGGGAGGCACTGAAGCTTTCTTT. Translating gives CASSYSAGGTEAFF. This rearrangement joins TRBV6-5 to TRBJ1-1; D uncertain. The CDR3 contains 14 residues. CDR1 is MNHEY and CDR2 is SVGAGI in the germline V gene. V dropped 0 bases and J dropped 4 bases, with 9 bases sitting between them.

The sample holds a few counts of this clonotype. The gene calls are TRBV12-3 or TRBV12-4 and TRBJ2-1; D call uncertain. The V end was cut by 4 bases, the J end by 7 bases, with 17 bases between. The length of the CDR3 is 15 residues. DNA for the CDR3: TGTGCCAGCAGTTCCCCCTTCCGGGCCCGGAATGAGCAGTTCTTC. Protein: CASSSPFRARNEQFF.

For the CDR3, the DNA is TGCAGCGTTCTCGGACAGATACGTATGAACACTGAAGCTTTCTTT. This translates into CSVLGQIRMNTEAFF. This chain links TRBV29-1 with TRBJ1-1, with D perhaps matching TRBD1 (6 bases). With 5 bases removed from V and 0 bases from J, the gap between germline ends came to 16 bases. The CDR3 consists of 15 residues. Per the germline V gene, CDR1 is SQVTM and CDR2 is ANQGSEA.

V is TRBV7-9 and J is TRBJ2-3; D remains unclear. The germline gives CDR1 SEHNR, CDR2 FQNEAQ (reference sequence). This CDR3 is built from 15 residues. Trimming stripped 2 bases from V and 2 bases from J, with 11 bases between. The CDR3 spells CASSLSSKATDTQYF. DNA for the CDR3: TGTGCCAGCAGCTTAAGTTCGAAGGCCACAGATACGCAGTATTTT.

This clonotype was detected many times. J is TRBJ2-7 and V is TRBV5-5, with 8 bases identical to TRBD2. From germline, CDR1 is SGHKS and CDR2 YYEKEE (reference sequence). J gave up 4 bases and V 1 base, and 7 bases lay outside the gene matches. CDR3 length: 15 amino acids. CDR3 residues: CASSLQRGTPYEQYV. CDR3 DNA sequence: TGTGCCAGCAGCTTGCAGCGGGGGACCCCTTACGAGCAGTACGTC.

The chain employs TRBV4-1 and TRBJ1-5, with 7 bases fitting TRBD1. Per germline, CDR1 MGHRA and CDR2 YSYEKL. The CDR3 consists of 15 residues. The V gene end was trimmed by 5 bases and the J gene end by 7 bases; junction bases not matched to a gene: 11. CDR3 region: CASSDTGERGQPQHF. Here the CDR3 DNA reads TGCGCCAGCAGCGATACAGGGGAGCGAGGGCAGCCCCAGCATTTT.

This rearrangement joins TRBV5-1 to TRBJ2-2, with D unclear. CDR3 length: 14 residues. Trimming removed 6 bases at V and 3 bases at J, with 12 bases between. In germline, CDR1 is SGHRS, CDR2 YFSETQ. CDR3 bases: TGCGCCAGCACCTACCTAGGAGACACCGGGGAGCTGTTTTTT. As protein: CASTYLGDTGELFF.

This clonotype was detected ten times or more. V usage is TRBV7-2 and J usage is TRBJ2-3; 8 positions match TRBD2. This CDR3 is 17 amino acids long. In germline, CDR1 is SGHTA, CDR2 FQGNSA. Losses at the gene ends were 1 base for V and 5 bases for J; bases not matched to a gene: 11. The CDR3 DNA reads TGTGCCAGCAGCTTAGGGGTAGCGGGGACGGCCGTAGATACGCAGTATTTT. This codes for CASSLGVAGTAVDTQYF.

The sample holds many counts of this clonotype. The V call is TRBV29-1, the J call TRBJ1-5; weak D call: TRBD1 (6 bases). Per the germline V gene, CDR1 is SQVTM and CDR2 is ANQGSEA. V shed 4 bases and J shed 3 bases, with 10 bases lying between them. The CDR3 runs to 13 residues. CDR3 sequence (DNA): TGCAGCGTTGCTGGGACACTCAATCAGCCCCAGCATTTT. Translating gives CSVAGTLNQPQHF.

This clonotype occurred many times. This chain joins TRBV12-3 or TRBV12-4 and TRBJ2-7; D gene uncertain. Trimming took off 6 bases at V and 6 bases at J, with 12 bases between the two ends. The CDR3 has 12 amino acids. CDR3: CASRGPIREQYF. CDR3 coding DNA: TGTGCCAGCAGAGGACCGATACGCGAGCAGTACTTC.